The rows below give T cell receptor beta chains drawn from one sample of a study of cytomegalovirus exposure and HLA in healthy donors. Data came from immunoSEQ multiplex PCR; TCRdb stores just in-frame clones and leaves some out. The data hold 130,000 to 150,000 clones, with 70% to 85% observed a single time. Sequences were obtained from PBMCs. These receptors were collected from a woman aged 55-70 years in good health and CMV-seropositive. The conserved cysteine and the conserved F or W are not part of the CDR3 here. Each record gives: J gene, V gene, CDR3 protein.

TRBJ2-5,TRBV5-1,ASSEGLLIQETQY
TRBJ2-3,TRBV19,ASSIDFPTGTSQFTSTDTQY
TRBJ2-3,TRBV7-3,ASSSGPIGGSTDTQY
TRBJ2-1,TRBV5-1,ASSLELADYNEQF
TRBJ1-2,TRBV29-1,SVEAQGDGYT
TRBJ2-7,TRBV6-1,ASGTSGPYEQY
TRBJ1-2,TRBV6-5,ASSYSRSLHPWGYT
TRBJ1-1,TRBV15,ATSRDNQEGANTEAF
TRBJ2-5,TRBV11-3,ASSLGQEETQY
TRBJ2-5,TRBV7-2,ASSLAVGDQETQY
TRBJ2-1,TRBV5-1,ASSLTAQGGEQF
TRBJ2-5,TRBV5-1,ASSSETSLETQY
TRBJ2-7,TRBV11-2,ASSLIRYSYEQY
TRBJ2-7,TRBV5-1,ASSASRDRGRYEQY
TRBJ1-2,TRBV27,ASRPLGGSLGYT
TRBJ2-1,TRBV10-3,AISESAGPTGYNEQF
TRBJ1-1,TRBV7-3,ASSLGSANTEAF
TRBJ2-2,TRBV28,ASSLLASGGSVTGELF
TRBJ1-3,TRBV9,ASSGPGTDSGNTIY
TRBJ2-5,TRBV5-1,ASSGDYPKETQY
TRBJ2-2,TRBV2,ASSRDWGLTGELF
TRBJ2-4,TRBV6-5,ASTRDRGSKNIQY
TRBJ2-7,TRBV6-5,ASSYAQGSVYEQY
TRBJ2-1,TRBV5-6,ASSSRLGEQF
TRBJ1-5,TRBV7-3,ASSLTPRTYQPQH
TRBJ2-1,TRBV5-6,ASSLRAGNNEQF
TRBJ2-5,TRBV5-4,ASSLLTEETQY
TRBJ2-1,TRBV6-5,ASRGRSTYNEQF
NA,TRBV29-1,SAGQDTYEQY
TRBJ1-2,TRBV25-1,ASSAQGGDGYT
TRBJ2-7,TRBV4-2,ASSQDETGGYEQY
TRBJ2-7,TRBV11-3,ASSLGGSRYEQQY
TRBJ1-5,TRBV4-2,ASSQEGTQPQH
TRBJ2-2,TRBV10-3,AISPGVHTGELF
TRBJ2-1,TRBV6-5,ASSSGGRLYNEQF
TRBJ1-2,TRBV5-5,ASSLSPPLREDGYT
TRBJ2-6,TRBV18,ASSPSLRSGANVLT
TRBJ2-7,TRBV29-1,SVEEETGSSYEQY
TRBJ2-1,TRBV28,ASSVYRERRYNEQF